Each of the 19 T cell receptor beta chains below was sequenced from the same sample in a study of identical twins. In TCRdb, the 5' RACE reads were re-called with MiXCR into one record per CDR3 protein. The sample lists approximately 500,000 distinct CDR3 sequences, less than 25% occurring once. These data also formed part of another study, on T cells expressing NK-cell markers.

The sequencing sample was made of CD4+ T cells sorted from blood. The receptor set was obtained from a woman under 30 in good health.

In its sample, this clonotype was seen once. This chain connects TRBV12-3 or TRBV12-4 to TRBJ2-3; possibly TRBD2 for D (6 bases). Trimming removed 3 bases from V and 2 bases from J, with 12 bases in between. This CDR3 has 15 amino acids. The CDR3 DNA reads as TGTGCCAGCAGTTTTTCGGCGGGAAACACAGATACGCAGTATTTT. The encoded protein is CASSFSAGNTDTQYF.

This clonotype was detected only a few times. The CDR3 region is CSVEGGGARETQYF. CDR3 in DNA: TGCAGCGTTGAAGGCGGGGGGGCCCGAGAGACCCAGTACTTC. The V gene is TRBV29-1, the J gene TRBJ2-5; 9 positions agree with TRBD2. This CDR3 region has 14 residues. Per germline, CDR1 SQVTM and CDR2 ANQGSEA. V trimming: 1 base; J trimming: 4 bases; junction bases outside the gene matches: 4.

This clonotype was observed a handful of times. The chain has TRBV9 and TRBJ2-3; TRBD2 aligns across 10 bases. Trimming at V came to 1 base and at J to 1 base, leaving 3 bases not matched to a gene. The CDR3 extends over 16 amino acids. Germline V gives CDR1 SGDLS, CDR2 YYNGEE. The CDR3 loop is CASSVNGLAGTDTQYF. CDR3 coding DNA: TGTGCCAGCAGCGTAAACGGACTAGCGGGCACAGATACGCAGTATTTT.

The CDR3 nucleotides read TGTGCCAGCAGCCAGGGGGGGATAACTGAAGCTTTCTTT. It yields the protein CASSQGGITEAFF. The chain links TRBV12-3 or TRBV12-4 to TRBJ1-1; 7 bases align to TRBD1. Trimming removed 6 bases from V and 5 bases from J; junction bases left unmatched: 6. CDR3 size: 13 residues.

V usage is TRBV4-3 and J usage is TRBJ1-4; 7 bases align to TRBD1. J gave up 7 bases and V 4 bases, and 9 bases lay outside the gene matches. This CDR3 region has 15 residues. Germline V gene data show CDR1 as LGHNA and CDR2 as YSLEER. The CDR3 sequence: CASSPRTGLSEKLFF. As DNA, the CDR3 is TGCGCCAGCAGCCCCAGGACAGGATTAAGTGAAAAACTGTTTTTT.

The chain combines TRBV14 with TRBJ2-7; 9 nucleotides line up with TRBD2. CDR1 is SGHDN and CDR2 is FVKESK in the germline V gene. The CDR3 is 24 residues long. With V trimmed by 0 bases and J by 7 bases, 34 bases remained unmatched. The CDR3: CASSQDAFGQREAGFLTAYVEQYF. In nucleotides, the CDR3 is TGTGCCAGCAGCCAAGATGCATTCGGCCAGCGGGAGGCCGGATTTTTAACTGCCTACGTGGAGCAGTACTTC. Combining the CDR3 with reference TRBV14 and TRBJ2-7 gives the whole variable domain EAGVTQFPSHSVIEKGQTVTLRCDPISGHDNLYWYRRVMGKEIKFLLHFVKESKQDESGMPNNRFLAERTGGTYSTLKVQPAELEDSGVYFCASSQDAFGQREAGFLTAYVEQYFGPGTRLTVT.

The J gene is TRBJ2-3, the V gene TRBV24-1; no reliable D call. Germline assignment: CDR1 KGHDR and CDR2 SFDVKD. CDR3 length equals 17 residues. V gave up 1 base and J gave up 1 base, with 14 bases separating them. The CDR3 sequence: CATSDFKTSTGTDTQYF. DNA for the CDR3: TGTGCCACCAGTGATTTTAAGACGAGCACGGGCACAGATACGCAGTATTTT.

CDR3 bases: TGCGCCAGCAGCGGGGGACAGGGGAAGTCCGGGGAGCTGTTTTTT. Encoded protein: CASSGGQGKSGELFF. The chain uses TRBV5-1 and TRBJ2-2; TRBD1 matches at 10 bases. CDR3 size: 15 residues. Looked up from germline, CDR1 is SGHRS and CDR2 is YFSETQ. The junction had 6 bases not matched to a gene; V was cut back by 4 bases and J by 6 bases.

At least ten counts were recorded for this clonotype. J is TRBJ1-2 and V is TRBV7-2; D ambiguous. Germline loops: CDR1 SGHTA, CDR2 FQGNSA. V gave up 6 bases and J gave up 2 bases, with 7 bases separating them. The CDR3 is made up of 12 amino acids. This chain's CDR3 is CASSLLNYGYTF. In DNA form, the CDR3 reads TGTGCCAGCAGTTTATTAAACTATGGCTACACCTTC.

The V gene is TRBV2, the J gene TRBJ2-7; D may be TRBD1 or TRBD2 (5 bases each). The V end was cut by 7 bases, the J end by 5 bases, with 21 bases between. CDR1 and CDR2 from the germline V gene are SNHLY and FYNNEI. The CDR3 covers 15 residues. The CDR3 DNA sequence: TGTGCCAGCACCCAAGATCGGGTCCCGGGGCACGAGCAGTACTTC. Amino acids: CASTQDRVPGHEQYF.

This clonotype was observed a few times. The chain combines TRBV6-5 with TRBJ2-7; maybe TRBD2 (6 bases). The V gene's germline CDR1 is MNHEY and CDR2 SVGAGI. Between the trimmed V and J ends, which lost 6 bases and 5 bases, there was a span of 20 bases. This CDR3 is built from 15 residues. CDR3 DNA sequence: TGTGCCAGCAGCTACCTAGCGCAACTTAGGGACGAGCAGTACTTC. As protein: CASSYLAQLRDEQYF.

The V call is TRBV28, the J call TRBJ2-5; D is undetermined. CDR3 length: 13 amino acids. Germline CDR1 and CDR2: MDHEN and SYDVKM. Trimming took 3 bases from V and 5 from J, leaving 10 bases between them. The CDR3 nucleotides read TGTGCCAGCAGTTTCACAGCTTTGGAGACCCAGTACTTC. It encodes CASSFTALETQYF.

This clonotype was seen a few times. This chain uses TRBV25-1 with TRBJ1-5; D is possibly TRBD1 (6 bases). This CDR3 has 13 amino acids. CDR1 is MGHDK, CDR2 SYGVNS, per germline. The V and J ends lost 4 bases and 7 bases respectively, with 11 bases between them. CDR3 region: CASSAGAGQPQHF. The CDR3 nucleotides are TGTGCCAGCAGTGCAGGGGCGGGACAGCCCCAGCATTTT.

This clonotype was seen a handful of times. In DNA, the CDR3 is TGTGCCATCAGTTGGGGACAAGAATATGGCTACACCTTC. Its protein is CAISWGQEYGYTF. The chain couples TRBV10-3 to TRBJ1-2; D is possibly TRBD1 (6 bases). V lost 5 bases and J 5 bases, leaving 12 bases between the germline ends. This CDR3 spans 13 amino acids. Germline CDR1 ENHRY, CDR2 SYGVKD.

The chain carries TRBV18 and TRBJ2-7; a weak D match, TRBD1 (6 bases). This CDR3 has 14 amino acids. Germline V lookup: CDR1 KGHSH, CDR2 LQKENI. V dropped 6 bases and J dropped 4 bases, with 16 bases sitting between them. This CDR3 reads CASSPWDTPYEQYF. CDR3 nucleotide sequence: TGTGCCAGCTCCCCTTGGGACACTCCTTACGAGCAGTACTTC.

The table lists this clonotype with a few counts. CDR3 sequence reads: CASSPRWDLAGTEAFF. The CDR3 DNA reads TGTGCCAGCAGCCCCCGCTGGGACCTGGCCGGCACTGAAGCTTTCTTT. This chain uses TRBV5-6 with TRBJ1-1, with D perhaps TRBD1 (5 bases). Trimming removed 4 bases from V and 4 bases from J, with 20 bases in between. In germline, CDR1 is SGHDT, CDR2 YYEEEE. This CDR3 has 16 residues.

The chain carries TRBV7-3 and TRBJ2-3; TRBD1 agrees at 10 bases. Looked up from germline, CDR1 is SGHTA and CDR2 is FQGTGA. V dropped 1 base and J dropped 6; count of bases not matched to a gene: 10. CDR3 size: 17 residues. The CDR3 region has the DNA TGTGCCAGCAGCTTAAGCCCCCTAGGGACAGGGGCCGATACGCAGTATTTT. It specifies CASSLSPLGTGADTQYF.

This clonotype has a handful of counts. The chain employs TRBV7-8 and TRBJ1-1, with no clear D. Germline V gene data show CDR1 as SGHVS and CDR2 as FQNEAQ. The V and J ends lost 2 bases and 1 base respectively, with 5 bases between them. The CDR3 loop spans 13 amino acids. The CDR3 DNA is TGTGCCAGCAGCTTATGGGGGAACACTGAAGCTTTCTTT. It encodes CASSLWGNTEAFF.

In this sample, this clonotype turned up a few times. The chain uses TRBV25-1 and TRBJ2-7; D could derive from TRBD1 or TRBD2 (5 bases each). This CDR3 contains 16 residues. Looked up from germline, CDR1 is MGHDK and CDR2 is SYGVNS. Deletions cut 1 base from V and 6 bases from J, with 19 bases between. The CDR3 nucleotides read TGTGCCAGCAGTGAATGGTCCCAGGTTGCGAGGGGCGAGCAGTACTTC. Translation: CASSEWSQVARGEQYF.